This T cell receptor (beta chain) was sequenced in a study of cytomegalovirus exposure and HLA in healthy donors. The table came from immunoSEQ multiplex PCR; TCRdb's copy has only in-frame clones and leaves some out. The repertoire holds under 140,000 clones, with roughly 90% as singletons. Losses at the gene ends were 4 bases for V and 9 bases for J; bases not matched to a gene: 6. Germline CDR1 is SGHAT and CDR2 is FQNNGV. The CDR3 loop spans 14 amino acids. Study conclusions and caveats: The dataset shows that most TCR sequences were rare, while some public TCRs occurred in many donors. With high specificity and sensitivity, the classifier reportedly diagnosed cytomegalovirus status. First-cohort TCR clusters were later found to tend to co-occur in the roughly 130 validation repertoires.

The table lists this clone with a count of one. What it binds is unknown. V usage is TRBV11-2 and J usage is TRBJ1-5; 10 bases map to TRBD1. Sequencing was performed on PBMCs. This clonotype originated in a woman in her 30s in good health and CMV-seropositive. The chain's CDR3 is CASSSGQGVGPQHF. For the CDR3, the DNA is TGTGCCAGCAGCTCAGGACAGGGGGTCGGGCCCCAGCATTTT.